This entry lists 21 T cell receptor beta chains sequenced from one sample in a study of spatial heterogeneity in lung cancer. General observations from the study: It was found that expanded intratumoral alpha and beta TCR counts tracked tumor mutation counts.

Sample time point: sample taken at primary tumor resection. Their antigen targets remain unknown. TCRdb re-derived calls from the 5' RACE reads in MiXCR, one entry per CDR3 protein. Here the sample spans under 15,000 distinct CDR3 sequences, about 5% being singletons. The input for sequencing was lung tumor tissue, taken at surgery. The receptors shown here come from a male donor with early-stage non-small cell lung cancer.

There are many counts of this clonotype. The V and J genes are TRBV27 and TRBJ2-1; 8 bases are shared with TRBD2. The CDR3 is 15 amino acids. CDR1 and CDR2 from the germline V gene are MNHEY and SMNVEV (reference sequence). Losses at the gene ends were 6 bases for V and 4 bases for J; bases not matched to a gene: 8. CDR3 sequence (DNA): TGTGCCAGCAGGACAACTAGCGGCGTTTACAATGAGCAGTTCTTC. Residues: CASRTTSGVYNEQFF.

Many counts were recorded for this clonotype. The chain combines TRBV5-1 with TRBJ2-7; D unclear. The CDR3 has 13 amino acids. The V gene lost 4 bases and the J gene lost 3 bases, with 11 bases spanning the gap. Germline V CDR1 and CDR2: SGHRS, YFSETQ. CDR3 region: CASSRADGYEQYF. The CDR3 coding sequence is TGCGCCAGCAGCAGGGCGGACGGCTACGAGCAGTACTTC.

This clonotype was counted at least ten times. CDR3 protein: CAVCGAGGGEQYV. Here the CDR3 DNA reads TGTGCCGTCTGTGGAGCGGGAGGTGGCGAGCAGTACGTC. The chain joins TRBV28 to TRBJ2-7, with TRBD2 matching over 9 bases. V shed 11 bases and J 6 bases; nucleotides not matched to a gene: 11. The CDR3 totals 13 residues. CDR1 and CDR2 (germline): MDHEN, SYDVKM.

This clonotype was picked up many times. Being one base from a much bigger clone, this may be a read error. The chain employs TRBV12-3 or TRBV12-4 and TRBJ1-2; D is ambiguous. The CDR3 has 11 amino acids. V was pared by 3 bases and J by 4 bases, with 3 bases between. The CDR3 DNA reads TGTGCCAGCAGTTTTTCCTATGGCTACACCTTC. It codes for CASSFSYGYTF.

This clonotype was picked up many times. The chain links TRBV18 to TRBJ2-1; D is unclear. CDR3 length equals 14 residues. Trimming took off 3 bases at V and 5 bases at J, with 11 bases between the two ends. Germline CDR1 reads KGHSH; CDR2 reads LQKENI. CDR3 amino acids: CASSPRVRDNEQFF. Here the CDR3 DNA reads TGTGCCAGCTCACCGCGTGTTAGGGACAATGAGCAGTTCTTC.

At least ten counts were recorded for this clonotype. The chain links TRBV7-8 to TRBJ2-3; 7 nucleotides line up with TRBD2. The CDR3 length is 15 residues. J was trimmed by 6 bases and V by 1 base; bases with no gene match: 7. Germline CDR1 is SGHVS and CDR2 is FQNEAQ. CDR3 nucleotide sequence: TGTGCCAGCAGCTTAGAGGCTAGCGGTAGGGATACGCAGTATTTT. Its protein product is CASSLEASGRDTQYF.

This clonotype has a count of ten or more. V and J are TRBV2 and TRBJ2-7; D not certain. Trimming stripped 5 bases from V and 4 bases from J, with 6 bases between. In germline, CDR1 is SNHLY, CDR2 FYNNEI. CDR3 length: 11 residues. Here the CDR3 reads CASSSIYEQYV. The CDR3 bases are TGTGCCAGCAGTTCCATTTACGAGCAGTACGTC.

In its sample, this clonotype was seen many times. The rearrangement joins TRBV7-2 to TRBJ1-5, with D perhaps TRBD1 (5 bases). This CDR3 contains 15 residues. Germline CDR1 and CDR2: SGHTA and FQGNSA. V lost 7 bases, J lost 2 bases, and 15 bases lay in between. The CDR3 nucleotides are TGTGCCAGCACCCTGGGGGTTTTGGGCAATCAGCCCCAGCATTTT. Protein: CASTLGVLGNQPQHF. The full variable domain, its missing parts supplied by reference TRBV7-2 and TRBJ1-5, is GAGVSQSPSNKVTEKGKDVELRCDPISGHTALYWYRQSLGQGLEFLIYFQGNSAPDKSGLPSDRFSAERTGGSVSTLTIQRTQQEDSAVYLCASTLGVLGNQPQHFGDGTRLSIL.

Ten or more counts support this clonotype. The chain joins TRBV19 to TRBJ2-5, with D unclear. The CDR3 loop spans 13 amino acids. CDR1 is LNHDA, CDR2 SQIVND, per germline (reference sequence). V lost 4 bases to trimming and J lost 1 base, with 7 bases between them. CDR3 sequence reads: CASSTVPQETQYF. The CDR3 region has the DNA TGTGCCAGTAGTACAGTACCCCAAGAGACCCAGTACTTC. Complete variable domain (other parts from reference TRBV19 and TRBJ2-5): DGGITQSPKYLFRKEGQNVTLSCEQNLNHDAMYWYRQDPGQGLRLIYYSQIVNDFQKGDIAEGYSVSREKKESFPLTVTSAQKNPTAFYLCASSTVPQETQYFGPGTRLLVL.

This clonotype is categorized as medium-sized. The CDR3 loop is CASSQDSSGETQYF. The CDR3 DNA sequence: TGCGCCAGCAGCCAAGACTCTAGCGGGGAGACCCAGTACTTC. The V call is TRBV4-3, the J call TRBJ2-5, with 8 bases that match TRBD2. The CDR3 extends over 14 amino acids. Trimming took 0 bases from V and 5 from J; bases not matched to a gene: 2. Germline assignment: CDR1 LGHNA and CDR2 YSLEER.

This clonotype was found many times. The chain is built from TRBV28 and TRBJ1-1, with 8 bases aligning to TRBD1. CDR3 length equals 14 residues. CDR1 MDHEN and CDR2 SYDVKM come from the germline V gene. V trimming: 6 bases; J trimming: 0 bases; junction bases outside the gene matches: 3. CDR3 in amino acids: CASRTGDLNTEAFF. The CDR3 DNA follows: TGTGCCAGCAGGACAGGGGACTTGAACACTGAAGCTTTCTTT.

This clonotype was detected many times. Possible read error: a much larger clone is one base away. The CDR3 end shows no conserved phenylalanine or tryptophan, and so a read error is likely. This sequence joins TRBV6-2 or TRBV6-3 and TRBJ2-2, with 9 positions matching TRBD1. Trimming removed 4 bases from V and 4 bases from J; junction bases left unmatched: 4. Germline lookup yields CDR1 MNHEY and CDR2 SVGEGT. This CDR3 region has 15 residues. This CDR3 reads CASSSQGAGTGELFL. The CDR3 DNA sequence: TGTGCCAGCAGTTCACAGGGGGCGGGCACCGGGGAGCTGTTTCTT.

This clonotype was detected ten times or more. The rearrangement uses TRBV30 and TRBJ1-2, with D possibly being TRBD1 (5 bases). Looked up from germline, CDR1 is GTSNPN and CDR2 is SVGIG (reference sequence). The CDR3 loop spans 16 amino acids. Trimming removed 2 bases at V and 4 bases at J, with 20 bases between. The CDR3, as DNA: TGTGCCTGGAGTCAAGAAGGGGCGATCCTAGGCTATGGCTACACCTTC. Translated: CAWSQEGAILGYGYTF.

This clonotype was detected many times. The DNA of the CDR3 is TGTGCCAGCAGCTTAGAAGGGCGCCGGGACACTGAAGCTTTCTTT. Translation: CASSLEGRRDTEAFF. This rearrangement joins TRBV7-6 to TRBJ1-1; D is unresolved. The CDR3 runs 15 residues. Germline-derived CDR1 and CDR2 are SGHVS and FNYEAQ. V lost 1 base and J 3 bases, leaving 12 bases between the germline ends.

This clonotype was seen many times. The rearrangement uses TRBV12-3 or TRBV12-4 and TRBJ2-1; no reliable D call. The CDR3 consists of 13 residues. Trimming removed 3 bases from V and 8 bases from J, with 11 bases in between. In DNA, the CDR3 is TGTGCCAGCAGTTTCTATTTGTGGGATGAGCAGTTCTTC. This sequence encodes CASSFYLWDEQFF.

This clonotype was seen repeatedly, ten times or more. CDR3: CSAPGRDSYNEQFF. The DNA for the CDR3 is TGCAGTGCTCCCGGGCGGGATTCCTACAATGAGCAGTTCTTC. J is TRBJ2-1 and V is TRBV20-1, with D possibly TRBD2 on 6 matching bases. Trimming took off 5 bases at V and 1 base at J, with 12 bases between the two ends. CDR1 and CDR2 (germline): DFQATT, SNEGSKA (reference sequence). The length of the CDR3 is 14 residues.

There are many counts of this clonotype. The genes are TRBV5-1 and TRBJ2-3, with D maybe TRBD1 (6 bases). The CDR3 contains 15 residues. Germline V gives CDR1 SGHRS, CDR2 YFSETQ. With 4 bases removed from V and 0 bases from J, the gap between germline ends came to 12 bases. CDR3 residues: CASSLGHRSTDTQYF. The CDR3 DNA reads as TGCGCCAGCAGCCTGGGACACCGTAGCACAGATACGCAGTATTTT.

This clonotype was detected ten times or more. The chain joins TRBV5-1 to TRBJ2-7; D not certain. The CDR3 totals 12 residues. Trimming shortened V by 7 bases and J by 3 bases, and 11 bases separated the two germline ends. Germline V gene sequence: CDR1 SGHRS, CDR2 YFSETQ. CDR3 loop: CASGRENYEQYF. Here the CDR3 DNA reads TGCGCCAGCGGTCGTGAAAACTACGAGCAGTACTTC. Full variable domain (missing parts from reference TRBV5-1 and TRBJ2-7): KAGVTQTPRYLIKTRGQQVTLSCSPISGHRSVSWYQQTPGQGLQFLFEYFSETQRNKGNFPGRFSGRQFSNSRSEMNVSTLELGDSALYLCASGRENYEQYFGPGTRLTVT.

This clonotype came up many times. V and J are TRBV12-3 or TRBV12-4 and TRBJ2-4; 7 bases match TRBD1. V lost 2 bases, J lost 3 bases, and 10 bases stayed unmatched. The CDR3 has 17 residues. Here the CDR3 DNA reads TGTGCCAGCAGTTTACGCTACAGGGGAAAGGACAAAAACATTCAGTACTTC. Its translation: CASSLRYRGKDKNIQYF.

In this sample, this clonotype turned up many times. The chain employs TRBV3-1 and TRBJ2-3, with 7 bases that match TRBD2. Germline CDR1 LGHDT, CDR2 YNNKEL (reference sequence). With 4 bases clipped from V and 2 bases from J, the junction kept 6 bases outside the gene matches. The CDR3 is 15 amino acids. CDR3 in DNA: TGTGCCAGCAGCCGAAGCGGGGCCAACACAGATACGCAGTATTTT. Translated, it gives CASSRSGANTDTQYF.

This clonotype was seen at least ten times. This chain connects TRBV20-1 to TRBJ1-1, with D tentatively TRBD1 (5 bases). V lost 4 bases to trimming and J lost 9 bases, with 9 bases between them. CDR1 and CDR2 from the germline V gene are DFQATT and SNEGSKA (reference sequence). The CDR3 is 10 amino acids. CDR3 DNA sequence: TGCAGTGCTACGGGGACGCAAGCTTTCTTT. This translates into CSATGTQAFF.